Below, one T cell receptor (beta chain) is given with its context. Profiled with immunoSEQ multiplex PCR; TCRdb holds only in-frame clones, not every one. The sample includes about 110,000 clones, 88% of them seen just once. There are 11 residues in the CDR3. From germline, CDR1 is LNHDA and CDR2 SQIVND (reference sequence). Deletions cut 6 bases from V and 1 base from J, with 3 bases between. This specimen belongs to a study of cytomegalovirus exposure and HLA in healthy donors. Sequencing used PBMCs. This chain joins TRBV19 and TRBJ1-1; D is uncertain. This TCR derives from a woman younger than 30 in good health and CMV-seronegative. CDR3 residues: CASSWNTEAFF. The CDR3 DNA sequence: TGTGCCAGTAGCTGGAACACTGAAGCTTTCTTT.